The 18 T cell receptor beta chains below all came from one sample that was sequenced in a study of regulatory T cells in long-lasting Graves disease. Regarding time point: newly diagnosed GD, antithyroid drugs for less than 3 months. After RNA was extracted from PBMCs, the TCR library was made from it. Construction of the TCR beta libraries employed iRepertoire HTBI primers in conjunction with Arm-PCR of CDR3 regions. TCRdb ran MiXCR on the multiplex PCR reads and lists one entry per CDR3 protein. In the table there are around 450,000 distinct CDR3 sequences, 15% of which are singletons. The data also belong to a second study, concerning T cells in Graves' hyperthyroidism and ophthalmopathy.

The sequencing used peripheral blood mononuclear cells (PBMCs), collected at new diagnosis, from a patient treated with antithyroid drugs. These receptors were taken from a woman aged 40-49 years with Graves disease.

This clonotype was seen at least ten times. V and J are TRBV11-1 and TRBJ2-5; D is perhaps TRBD2 (6 bases). Trimming pared 7 bases from V and 5 bases from J, leaving 17 bases between. The CDR3 loop spans 14 amino acids. The germline V gene encodes CDR1 SGHAT and CDR2 FQDESV (reference sequence). This CDR3 reads CASTPGRGGETQYF. The CDR3 coding sequence is TGTGCCAGCACACCTGGGCGGGGAGGTGAGACCCAGTACTTC.

This clonotype was detected many times. This rearrangement joins TRBV6-5 to TRBJ2-7; a possible D gene is TRBD2 (6 bases). Germline V CDR1 and CDR2: MNHEY, SVGAGI. This CDR3 is built from 14 residues. With 4 bases removed from V and 5 bases from J, the gap between germline ends came to 15 bases. CDR3 sequence reads: CASSFWRAGDEQYF. The CDR3 bases are TGTGCCAGCAGTTTCTGGAGGGCCGGGGACGAGCAGTACTTC.

In its sample, this clonotype was seen many times. The V gene is TRBV2, the J gene TRBJ2-7; 9 bases are shared with TRBD2. V lost 7 bases and J lost 5; bases outside the gene matches: 9. In germline, CDR1 is SNHLY, CDR2 FYNNEI. The CDR3 runs 14 residues. In DNA, the CDR3 is TGTGCCAGCAACCGGTTAGCGGGAGAGAACGAGCAGTACTTC. Its translation is CASNRLAGENEQYF.

In this sample, this clonotype turned up a few times. V gene TRBV7-6 combines with J gene TRBJ1-1; possible D gene TRBD1, 6 bases. CDR1 and CDR2 (germline): SGHVS, FNYEAQ. This CDR3 has 15 amino acids. Between the trimmed V and J ends, which lost 5 bases and 3 bases, there was a span of 16 bases. The CDR3: CASSGKGGSHTEAFF. The CDR3 bases are TGTGCCAGCAGCGGGAAAGGGGGATCCCACACTGAAGCTTTCTTT.

This clonotype was recorded many times. The chain joins TRBV5-1 to TRBJ2-5; tentative D call: TRBD1 (6 bases). The V gene lost 4 bases and the J gene lost 3 bases, with 7 bases spanning the gap. Germline CDR1 and CDR2: SGHRS and YFSETQ. This CDR3 is built from 12 residues. The CDR3 is CASSRTEETQYF. The CDR3 DNA is TGCGCCAGCAGCCGGACAGAAGAGACCCAGTACTTC.

This clonotype appeared many times. The junction differs from germline at one of its ends, possibly a read error. The chain employs TRBV11-2 and TRBJ1-6, with D unresolved. Germline CDR1 is SGHAT and CDR2 is FQNNGV. The CDR3 covers 14 residues. The CDR3 DNA is TGTGCCAGCACCTTACCACTGGAAGATTCACCCCTCCACTTT. As protein: CASTLPLEDSPLHF.

This clonotype was seen repeatedly, ten times or more. The chain uses TRBV28 and TRBJ2-2, with 7 bases lining up with TRBD1. The CDR3 covers 16 residues. Germline V gene lookup returns CDR1 MDHEN and CDR2 SYDVKM. Trimming cost V 8 bases and J 1 base; bases outside gene matches: 10. Here the CDR3 DNA reads TGTGCCAGCCCAACCTTCCGGGACAGGAACACCGGGGAGCTGTTTTTT. Its translation is CASPTFRDRNTGELFF.

The chain couples TRBV3-1 to TRBJ2-2; TRBD2 agrees at 8 bases. CDR3 length: 17 residues. With 2 bases clipped from V and 4 bases from J, the junction kept 9 bases outside the gene matches. Germline V lookup: CDR1 LGHDT, CDR2 YNNKEL (reference sequence). CDR3 coding DNA: TGTGCCAGCAGCCAAAACGCCGGGAGGGCGGGCACCGGGGAGCTGTTTTTT. Protein: CASSQNAGRAGTGELFF. The full variable domain, rest sourced from reference TRBV3-1 and TRBJ2-2, is DTAVSQTPKYLVTQMGNDKSIKCEQNLGHDTMYWYKQDSKKFLKIMFSYNNKELIINETVPNRFSPKSPDKAHLNLHINSLELGDSAVYFCASSQNAGRAGTGELFFGEGSRLTVL.

This clonotype was counted many times. The chain joins TRBV20-1 to TRBJ2-7, with 9 bases that match TRBD1. The CDR3 spans 14 residues. Germline CDR1 is DFQATT and CDR2 is SNEGSKA (reference sequence). Trimming removed 2 bases from V and 3 bases from J; junction bases left unmatched: 5. Here the CDR3 DNA reads TGCAGTGCTAGACTACCGACAGGGGGCTACGAGCAGTACTTC. Translated: CSARLPTGGYEQYF.

Notes on this clonotype: At one of its ends the junction is not consistent with the germline gene, which may arise from a read error. The rearrangement joins TRBV27 to TRBJ1-5; no definite D call. CDR3 length: 13 amino acids. The V gene's germline CDR1 is MNHEY and CDR2 SMNVEV (reference sequence). CDR3: CAGSPPGNQPQHF. The DNA of the CDR3 is TGTGCCGGCAGTCCCCCTGGGAACCAGCCCCAGCATTTT.

This clonotype was detected many times. The rearrangement links TRBV27 to TRBJ2-5; 8 bases agree with TRBD1. The CDR3 loop spans 13 amino acids. With 3 bases clipped from V and 4 bases from J, the junction kept 1 base outside the gene matches. Per germline, CDR1 MNHEY and CDR2 SMNVEV (reference sequence). The CDR3 protein is CASSFRGPETQYF. The CDR3 coding sequence is TGTGCCAGCAGTTTCAGGGGGCCAGAGACCCAGTACTTC.

This clonotype has a count of ten or more. This CDR3 is CASSFSPSGTGNPDTQYF. The CDR3 coding sequence is TGTGCCAGCAGTTTTTCTCCGTCCGGGACAGGGAACCCTGATACGCAGTATTTT. This chain links TRBV27 with TRBJ2-3; 9 positions agree with TRBD1. The V segment lost 3 bases and the J segment 6 bases; nucleotides outside the gene matches: 16. CDR1 and CDR2 (germline): MNHEY, SMNVEV (reference sequence). CDR3 length: 18 residues.

This clonotype was seen at least ten times. V gene TRBV18 combines with J gene TRBJ1-2, with 7 positions matching TRBD1. Germline V lookup: CDR1 KGHSH, CDR2 LQKENI. The CDR3 has 17 amino acids. V trimming: 1 base; J trimming: 0 bases; junction bases outside the gene matches: 8. The CDR3: CASSPQGQASSNYGYTF. Here the CDR3 DNA reads TGTGCCAGCTCACCACAAGGACAGGCATCTTCTAACTATGGCTACACCTTC.

This clonotype showed up many times. V is TRBV27 and J is TRBJ1-6; 7 bases are shared with TRBD1. Germline CDR1 reads MNHEY; CDR2 reads SMNVEV (reference sequence). The V segment lost 4 bases and the J segment 4 bases; nucleotides outside the gene matches: 1. This CDR3 has 14 amino acids. DNA of the CDR3: TGTGCCAGCAGTTCGGGACAGTATAATTCACCCCTCCACTTT. As protein: CASSSGQYNSPLHF.

The rearrangement links TRBV29-1 to TRBJ2-5, with 7 bases matching TRBD2. Trimming at V came to 8 bases and at J to 4 bases, leaving 13 bases not matched to a gene. Germline CDR1 and CDR2: SQVTM and ANQGSEA. The length of the CDR3 is 14 residues. The CDR3 DNA sequence: TGCAGCTCCCTTGGGGCGACTAGCCCAGAGACCCAGTACTTC. Protein sequence: CSSLGATSPETQYF.

This clonotype occurred many times. V usage is TRBV12-3 or TRBV12-4 and J usage is TRBJ2-5; TRBD2 matches at 12 bases. This CDR3 is built from 17 residues. V trimming: 5 bases; J trimming: 0 bases; junction bases outside the gene matches: 7. The DNA for the CDR3 is TGTGCCAGCAGTAATGGACTAGCGGGGCTGTACCAAGAGACCCAGTACTTC. Protein sequence: CASSNGLAGLYQETQYF.

This clonotype has a count of ten or more. This chain joins TRBV9 and TRBJ2-1, with 10 bases fitting TRBD2. The CDR3 is 15 amino acids. Germline trimming cut 5 bases from V and 2 bases from J; bases unmatched to any gene: 4. Per germline, CDR1 SGDLS and CDR2 YYNGEE. This chain's CDR3 is CASRPTSGAYNEQFF. CDR3 bases: TGTGCCAGCAGACCTACTAGCGGGGCCTACAATGAGCAGTTCTTC.

This clonotype occurred many times. This chain links TRBV6-1 with TRBJ1-2, with 10 bases fitting TRBD1. The CDR3 runs 18 residues. Germline V CDR1 and CDR2: MNHNS, SASEGT. V shed 6 bases and J 4 bases; nucleotides not matched to a gene: 17. The CDR3 region is CASSHTLTGGWDFYGYTF. In DNA form, the CDR3 reads TGTGCCAGCAGCCACACTCTGACAGGGGGCTGGGATTTCTATGGCTACACCTTC.